The 13 T cell receptor beta chains in this list originate from one sample, sequenced in a study of cytomegalovirus exposure and HLA in healthy donors. PCR primers comprised 60 Vbeta and 13 Jbeta primers. This table comes from immunoSEQ multiplex PCR, and its TCRdb copy is limited to in-frame clones, with some not included. The data hold 150,000 or so clones, with 65% to 80% observed a single time. The specimen was PBMCs. Every receptor here comes from a man between 35 and 55 years old in good health and CMV-seropositive.

J is TRBJ1-6 and V is TRBV5-5; D possibly corresponds to TRBD1 (6 bases). This CDR3 has 15 amino acids. V lost 3 bases, J lost 5 bases, and 12 bases lay in between. Germline assignment: CDR1 SGHKS and CDR2 YYEKEE (reference sequence). CDR3 bases: TGTGCCAGCAGCTCCCAGGGGAGAGATAATTCACCCCTCCACTTT. Translating gives CASSSQGRDNSPLHF.

As concerns this clone: The junction differs from germline at one of its ends, possibly a read error. The genes are TRBV7-9 and TRBJ2-7; TRBD1 aligns across 8 bases. There are 16 residues in the CDR3. Germline-derived CDR1 and CDR2 are SEHNR and FQNEAQ (reference sequence). The CDR3, as DNA: TGTTCCAGCAGCTTAGGGCGCCAGGGGGCCGGGTACGAGCAGTACTTC. Translating it yields CSSSLGRQGAGYEQYF.

This chain uses TRBV5-1 with TRBJ1-1; no clear D. Trimming pared 2 bases from V and 6 bases from J, leaving 11 bases between. The CDR3 sequence is 13 residues long. The germline V gene encodes CDR1 SGHRS and CDR2 YFSETQ. Here the CDR3 DNA reads TGCGCCAGCAGCTTTACGGCCGGGGCTGAAGCTTTCTTT. This sequence encodes CASSFTAGAEAFF.

V usage is TRBV2 and J usage is TRBJ2-7; the match to TRBD1 covers 9 bases. J lost 2 bases, V lost 1 base, and 0 bases had no gene match. CDR1 is SNHLY and CDR2 is FYNNEI in the germline V gene. CDR3 size: 14 residues. CDR3 protein: CASSEDRGPYEQYF. The DNA for the CDR3 is TGTGCCAGCAGTGAAGACAGGGGGCCCTACGAGCAGTACTTC.

This clone was picked up a small number of times. The rearrangement uses TRBV10-3 and TRBJ1-2; TRBD1 is a possible D gene (6 bases). The CDR3 extends over 13 amino acids. V lost 6 bases, J lost 8 bases, and 16 bases lay in between. The germline CDR1 and CDR2 sequences are ENHRY and SYGVKD. The CDR3 coding sequence is TGTGCCATCAGACTAGGGGGGGCCCGGGGCTACACCTTC. Translating gives CAIRLGGARGYTF.

About this clone: Additional DNA sequences in this sample encode the identical CDR3. This chain joins TRBV6-5 and TRBJ2-2; the match to TRBD2 covers 8 bases. The CDR3 extends over 16 amino acids. V was clipped by 2 bases and J by 1 base; unmatched bases: 3. Germline V gives CDR1 MNHEY, CDR2 SVGAGI. The CDR3 region is CASSYEAGGNTGELFF. The CDR3, as DNA: TGTGCCAGCAGTTACGAGGCGGGAGGGAACACCGGGGAGCTGTTTTTT.

V and J are TRBV9 and TRBJ2-3; the D gene is possibly TRBD1 (5 bases). The CDR3 loop spans 14 amino acids. CDR1 SGDLS and CDR2 YYNGEE come from the germline V gene. Trimming took off 3 bases at V and 10 bases at J, with 18 bases between the two ends. This CDR3 is CASSAGNQGLPQYF. In DNA, the CDR3 is TGTGCCAGCAGCGCCGGAAATCAGGGCTTGCCGCAGTATTTT. Full variable domain (outside the CDR3, taken from reference TRBV9 and TRBJ2-3): DSGVTQTPKHLITATGQRVTLRCSPRSGDLSVYWYQQSLDQGLQFLIQYYNGEERAKGNILERFSAQQFPDLHSELNLSSLELGDSALYFCASSAGNQGLPQYFGPGTRLTVL.

The V call is TRBV15, the J call TRBJ1-1; 10 bases match TRBD1. Germline V lookup: CDR1 LNHNV, CDR2 YYDKDF (reference sequence). CDR3 size: 13 residues. Losses at the gene ends were 8 bases for V and 7 bases for J; bases not matched to a gene: 7. The CDR3 sequence: CATGGQGRSEAFF. The CDR3 DNA follows: TGTGCCACCGGGGGACAGGGGAGGAGTGAAGCTTTCTTT.

In regard to this clone: The identical CDR3 is also encoded by other nucleotide sequences in the sample. V gene TRBV28 combines with J gene TRBJ1-1; D gene uncertain. The CDR3 loop spans 11 amino acids. V was pared by 8 bases and J by 3 bases, with 7 bases between. Germline V gene data show CDR1 as MDHEN and CDR2 as SYDVKM. CDR3 sequence reads: CASRRYTEAFF. The CDR3 DNA sequence: TGTGCCAGCCGGAGGTACACTGAAGCTTTCTTT.

The chain carries TRBV27 and TRBJ1-1; D possibly corresponds to TRBD1 (5 bases). In germline, CDR1 is MNHEY, CDR2 SMNVEV (reference sequence). The length of the CDR3 is 17 residues. V lost 3 bases, J lost 0 bases, and 17 bases lay in between. The CDR3 nucleotides are TGTGCCAGCAGTTTCGTGACAGCACTCAGCATGAACACTGAAGCTTTCTTT. Translation gives CASSFVTALSMNTEAFF.

The genes are TRBV28 and TRBJ1-5, with 9 bases matching TRBD1. V gave up 6 bases and J gave up 4 bases; unmatched junction bases: 4. This CDR3 is built from 14 residues. Per germline, CDR1 MDHEN and CDR2 SYDVKM. CDR3 region: CASRSGTGNQPQHF. Here the CDR3 DNA reads TGTGCCAGCAGGTCCGGGACAGGGAATCAGCCCCAGCATTTT.

J is TRBJ1-4 and V is TRBV7-6, with 7 bases matching TRBD1. The CDR3 totals 15 residues. Germline V gene lookup returns CDR1 SGHVS and CDR2 FNYEAQ. After removal of 0 bases from V and 8 bases from J, the junction contained 6 bases not matched to a gene. The CDR3 loop reads CASSLAGQGDEKLFF. Written as DNA, the CDR3 is TGTGCCAGCAGCTTAGCTGGTCAGGGGGACGAAAAACTGTTTTTT. Based on the CDR3 plus reference TRBV7-6 and TRBJ1-4, the full variable domain is GAGVSQSPRYKVTKRGQDVALRCDPISGHVSLYWYRQALGQGPEFLTYFNYEAQQDKSGLPNDRFSAERPEGSISTLTIQRTEQRDSAMYRCASSLAGQGDEKLFFGSGTQLSVL.

J is TRBJ2-3 and V is TRBV7-9; 8 bases match TRBD1. CDR1 SEHNR and CDR2 FQNEAQ come from the germline V gene (reference sequence). The trim removed 4 bases at V and 8 bases at J, leaving 2 bases unmatched. The CDR3 runs 12 residues. CDR3 coding DNA: TGTGCCAGCAGCTCTCAGGGGGCTACGCAGTATTTT. This gives the protein CASSSQGATQYF.